This TCR beta chain was captured by sequencing in a study of HIV-infected patients and healthy controls. Study results and limitations: CDR3 sharing between individuals was lower in HIV-infected patients than in healthy controls.

Germline values: CDR1 LGHDT, CDR2 YNNKEL (reference sequence). The CDR3 sequence is 12 residues long. V was pared by 2 bases and J by 7 bases, with 7 bases between. Follow-up blood was drawn about 14 weeks, roughly three months, after antiretroviral therapy began. The repertoire came from unfractionated whole blood and reflected all unsorted peripheral T cells. cDNA was made from about 500 ng RNA using alpha and beta constant primers. Separate chain-specific third strand synthesis with multiplexing indices produced the alpha and beta libraries. TCRdb reanalysed the 5' RACE reads using MiXCR and keeps one entry per CDR3 protein. The data contain about 10,000 distinct CDR3 sequences, 5.5% to 7% of them singletons. This clonotype was counted ten times or more. Antigen: not known.

Sequences were derived from blood, sampled during antiretroviral therapy. The chain carries TRBV3-1 and TRBJ2-3; no clear D. The clonotype comes from an adult with HIV infection. The donor label of this sample is uncertain. CDR3: CASSQRANTQYF. The CDR3 DNA reads TGTGCCAGCAGCCAAAGGGCCAATACGCAGTATTTT.